A single sample is the source of the 2 T cell receptor beta chains below, sequenced in a study of OX40 agonist ivuxolimab in advanced cancers. TCRdb's table, derived via immunoSEQ multiplex PCR, lists solely in-frame clones and lacks some. This table holds under 95,000 clones, roughly nine tenths found once. The sequenced sample was CD4+ or CD8+ T cells sorted from blood, obtained in a trial of the OX40 agonist ivuxolimab. These receptors were taken from an adult with an advanced solid tumor such as melanoma, head and neck, liver or kidney cancer.

The rearrangement joins TRBV2 to TRBJ2-7; 8 bases match TRBD1. Per germline, CDR1 SNHLY and CDR2 FYNNEI. The junction had 7 bases not matched to a gene; V was cut back by 6 bases and J by 3 bases. The CDR3 covers 14 residues. The CDR3 loop is CASSLRTGSYEQYF. Here the CDR3 DNA reads TGTGCCAGCAGCCTCAGGACAGGGAGCTACGAGCAGTACTTC.

This rearrangement joins TRBV7-3 to TRBJ2-3; D perhaps matches TRBD2 (6 bases). CDR3 size: 15 residues. In germline, CDR1 is SGHTA, CDR2 FQGTGA. V was shortened by 0 bases and J by 0 bases, with 7 bases between the two germline ends. The CDR3 spells CASSLTGGSTDTQYF. The DNA of the CDR3 is TGTGCCAGCAGCTTAACGGGGGGTAGCACAGATACGCAGTATTTT. Filled out from reference TRBV7-3 and TRBJ2-3, the complete variable domain reads GAGVSQTPSNKVTEKGKYVELRCDPISGHTALYWYRQSLGQGPEFLIYFQGTGAADDSGLPNDRFFAVRPEGSVSTLKIQRTERGDSAVYLCASSLTGGSTDTQYFGPGTRLTVL.